This T cell receptor (beta chain) emerged from a study of cytomegalovirus exposure and HLA in healthy donors. The PCR used 60 Vbeta and 13 Jbeta primers. TCRdb's table, derived via immunoSEQ multiplex PCR, lists solely in-frame clones and lacks some. The table shows around 110,000 clones, with 81% occurring only once. In the case of this clone: Its specificity is unknown.

Germline V gene data show CDR1 as MNHEY and CDR2 as SMNVEV (reference sequence). V was pared by 7 bases and J by 3 bases, with 9 bases between. This CDR3 region has 13 residues. Notes on the study in general: Many donors shared some public TCRs, even though most TCR sequences were rare. Sequencing had likely introduced a cluster of highly shared sequence variants as an artifact. Exclusion applied to some V segments, including TRBV6-2 and TRBV6-3, as they were indistinguishable. Reports credit the classifier with highly specific, highly sensitive diagnosis of cytomegalovirus status.

The source is a woman aged 25 to 45 in good health and CMV-seronegative. Sequenced material: PBMCs. This chain joins TRBV27 and TRBJ2-2, with D possibly being TRBD2 (5 bases). The CDR3 DNA sequence: TGTGCCAGCAATCGGGGTGACACCGGGGAGCTGTTTTTT. Translated: CASNRGDTGELFF.